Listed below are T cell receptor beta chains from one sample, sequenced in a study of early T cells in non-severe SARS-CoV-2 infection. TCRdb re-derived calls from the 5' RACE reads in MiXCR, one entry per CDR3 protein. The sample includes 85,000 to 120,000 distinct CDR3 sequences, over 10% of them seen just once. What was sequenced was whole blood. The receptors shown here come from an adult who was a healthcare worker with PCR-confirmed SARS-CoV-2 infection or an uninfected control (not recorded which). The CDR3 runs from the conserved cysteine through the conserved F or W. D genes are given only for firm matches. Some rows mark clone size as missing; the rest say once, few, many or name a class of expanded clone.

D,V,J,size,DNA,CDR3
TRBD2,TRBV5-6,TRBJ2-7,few,TGTGCCAGCAGCTTGGGCCCGCGGGAGACGGAGCAGTACTTC,CASSLGPRETEQYF
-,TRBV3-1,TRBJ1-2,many,TGTGCCAGCAGCCAAGATACGGCCGATTCTAACTATGGCTACACCTTC,CASSQDTADSNYGYTF
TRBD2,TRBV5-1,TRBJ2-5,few,TGCGCCAGCAGCGGACTAGCGGATGCGGAGACCCAGTACTTC,CASSGLADAETQYF
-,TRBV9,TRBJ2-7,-,TGTGCCAGCAGCGTAGGTGGCGGTGGCTCCTACGAGCAGTACTTC,CASSVGGGGSYEQYF
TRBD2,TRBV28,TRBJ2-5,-,TGTGCCAGCAGTTCCGCCGGGGGGGCCGAAGAGACCCAGTACTTC,CASSSAGGAEETQYF
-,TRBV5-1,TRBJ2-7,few,TGCGCCAGCAGCTTGCTGGGTTACGAGCAGTACTTC,CASSLLGYEQYF
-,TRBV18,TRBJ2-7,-,TGTGCCAGCTCACCAGTCCAGGGGTCCTACGAGCAGTACTTC,CASSPVQGSYEQYF
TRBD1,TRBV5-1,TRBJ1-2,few,TGCGCCAGCAGCTGGACAGGGGGCGCGGAAGGCTACACCTTC,CASSWTGGAEGYTF
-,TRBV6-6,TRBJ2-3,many,TGTGCCAGCACCGTCGGAACAGGGAGTGGCACAGATACGCAGTATTTT,CASTVGTGSGTDTQYF
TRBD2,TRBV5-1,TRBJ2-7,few,TGCGCCAGCAGCCAGAAAAGGGGACTAGCGGACGACGAGCAGTACTTC,CASSQKRGLADDEQYF
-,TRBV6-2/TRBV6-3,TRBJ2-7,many,TGTGCCAGCAGTTACTCGACCGAGGGGGCCTACGAGCAGTACTTC,CASSYSTEGAYEQYF
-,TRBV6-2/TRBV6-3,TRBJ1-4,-,TGTGCCAGCTCCAGCCCAGGGGATATCGGGAAACTGTTTTTT,CASSSPGDIGKLFF
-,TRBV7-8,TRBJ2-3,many,TGTGCCAGCAGCTTTACCAGGGGTAGAACAGATACGCAGTATTTT,CASSFTRGRTDTQYF
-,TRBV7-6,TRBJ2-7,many,TGTGCCAGCAGCCCAGGCGGGGACGCGCAGTACTTC,CASSPGGDAQYF
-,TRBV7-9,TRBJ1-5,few,TGTGCCAGCAGCTTAGGGGCACCTAATCAGCCCCAGCATTTT,CASSLGAPNQPQHF
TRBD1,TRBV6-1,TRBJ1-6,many,TGTGCCAGCAGTGAGAATACAGGGGGAAATTCACCCCTCCACTTT,CASSENTGGNSPLHF
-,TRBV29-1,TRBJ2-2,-,TGCAGCGTTGCGCGGCAGGGCACCGGGGAGCTGTTTTTT,CSVARQGTGELFF
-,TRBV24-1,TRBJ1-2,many,TGTGCCACCAGTGACCGGACAGCTAACTATGGCTACACCTTC,CATSDRTANYGYTF
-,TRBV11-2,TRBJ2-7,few,TGTGCCAGCAGCTTAATGGGGCCAAGCTACGAGCAGTACTTC,CASSLMGPSYEQYF
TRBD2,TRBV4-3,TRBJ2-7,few,TGCGCCAGCAGCCAAGCGGACGGGAGGGCCTCCTACGAGCAGTACTTC,CASSQADGRASYEQYF
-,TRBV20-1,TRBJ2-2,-,TGCAGTGCTGCCCCTCAGAACACCGGGGAGCTGTTTTTT,CSAAPQNTGELFF
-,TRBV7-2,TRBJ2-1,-,TGTGCCAGCAGCTTAGTGGGAGATTACAATGAGCAGTTCTTC,CASSLVGDYNEQFF
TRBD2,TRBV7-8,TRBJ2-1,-,TGTGCCAGCTCCTCCGAGACTAGCTGGTACAATGAGCAGTTCTTC,CASSSETSWYNEQFF
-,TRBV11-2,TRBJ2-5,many,TGTGCCAGCGGGAGGAACAAGGGTGGGCCAGAGACCCAGTACTTC,CASGRNKGGPETQYF
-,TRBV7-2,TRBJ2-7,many,TGTGCCAGCAGCTTCAACCGGGGGTACGAGCAGTACTTC,CASSFNRGYEQYF
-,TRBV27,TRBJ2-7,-,TGTGCCAGCAGTCCCACGGACGCTAACTCCTACGAGCAGTACTTC,CASSPTDANSYEQYF
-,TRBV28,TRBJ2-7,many,TGTGCCAGCAGTTGGGGGGGCACATACGAGCAGTACTTC,CASSWGGTYEQYF
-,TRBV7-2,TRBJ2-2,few,TGTGCCAGCAGCTCGATATACGGGGAGCTGTTTTTT,CASSSIYGELFF
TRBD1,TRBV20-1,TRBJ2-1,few,TGCAGTGCTACCCGGACAGGGCAGTACAATGAGCAGTTCTTC,CSATRTGQYNEQFF
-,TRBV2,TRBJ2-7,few,TGTGCCAGTTCTAAGATCGAGGGATACGAGCAGTACTTC,CASSKIEGYEQYF
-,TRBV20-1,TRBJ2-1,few,TGCAGTGCCCAGAGCACGCGGCGGAGGCGTACAGGGCAGTTCTTC,CSAQSTRRRRTGQFF
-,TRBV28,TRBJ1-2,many,TGTGCCAGCTCTCAAAACGACAGAAACTATGGCTACACCTTC,CASSQNDRNYGYTF
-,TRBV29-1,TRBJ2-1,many,TGCAGCGTTGTAGTCCTCGCCGATGAGCAGTTCTTC,CSVVVLADEQFF
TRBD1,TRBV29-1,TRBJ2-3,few,TGCAGCATCTTGGGACAGGGAATAACCACAGATACGCAGTATTTT,CSILGQGITTDTQYF
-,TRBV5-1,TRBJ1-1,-,TGCGCCAGCAGCGGGGCCGGGAACACTGAAGCTTTCTTT,CASSGAGNTEAFF
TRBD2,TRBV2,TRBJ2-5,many,TGTGCCAGCAGCGCCGCGACTAGCGGAGAGACCCAGTACTTC,CASSAATSGETQYF
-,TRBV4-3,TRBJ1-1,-,TGCGCCAGCAGCCAAGATGCTGGGGGTGGCCCTGAAGCTTTCTTT,CASSQDAGGGPEAFF
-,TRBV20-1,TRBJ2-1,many,TGCAGTGCCGACCGGGCCCCCTGGTACAATGAGCAGTTCTTC,CSADRAPWYNEQFF
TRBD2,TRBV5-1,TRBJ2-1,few,TGCGCCAGCAGCACAATAGCGGGAGGGCCCTACAATGAGCAGTTCTTC,CASSTIAGGPYNEQFF
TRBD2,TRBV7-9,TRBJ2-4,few,TGTGCCAGCAGCCCTACCCGGTGGTCCAGCGGGGGAGTAGGAAACATTCAGTACTTC,CASSPTRWSSGGVGNIQYF
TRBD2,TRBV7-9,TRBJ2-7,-,TGTGCCAGCAGCATTACTAGCGGCTACGAGCAGTACTTC,CASSITSGYEQYF
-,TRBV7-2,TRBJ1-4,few,TGTGCCAGCAGCTTAGTACGGGCCGGTAATGAAAAACTGTTTTTT,CASSLVRAGNEKLFF
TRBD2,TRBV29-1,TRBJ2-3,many,TGCAGCGGTAGCGGGTTTAGCACAGATACGCAGTATTTT,CSGSGFSTDTQYF
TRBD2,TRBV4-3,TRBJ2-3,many,TGCGCCAGCAGCCAAGACCTAGCGGGAGGGCCCGGTACGCAGTATTTT,CASSQDLAGGPGTQYF
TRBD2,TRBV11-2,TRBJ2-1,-,TGTGCCAGCAGCTTAAGCGGGAGTGCCGCAGAAGAGCAGTTCTTC,CASSLSGSAAEEQFF
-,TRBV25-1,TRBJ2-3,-,TGTGCCAGCAGTACGACTTTTCTGGGCCCCCGGACAGATACGCAGTATTTT,CASSTTFLGPRTDTQYF
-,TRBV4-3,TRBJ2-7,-,TGCGCCAGCAGCCAAGTCGAGGGTAGAAACTACGAGCAGTACTTC,CASSQVEGRNYEQYF
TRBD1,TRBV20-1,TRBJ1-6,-,TGCAGTGCTAGAGATCTAGGACAGGAGATTTCACCCCTCCACTTT,CSARDLGQEISPLHF
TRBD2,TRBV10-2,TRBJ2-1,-,TGCGCCAGCAGTGAGACTAGCGGGAATGAGCAGTTCTTC,CASSETSGNEQFF
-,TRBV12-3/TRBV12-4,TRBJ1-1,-,TGTGCCAGCAGTTTTGACAGGGAAGCTTTCTTT,CASSFDREAFF
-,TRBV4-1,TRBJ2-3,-,TGCGCCAGCAGCCATTCGGGGAATACGCAGTATTTT,CASSHSGNTQYF
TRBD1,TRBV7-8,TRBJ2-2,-,TGTGCCAGCAGCTCTAAAGACAGGGCAATTGGGGAGCTGTTTTTT,CASSSKDRAIGELFF
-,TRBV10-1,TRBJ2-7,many,TGCGCCAGCAGGCGAATCGGACTATCCTACGAGCAGTACTTC,CASRRIGLSYEQYF